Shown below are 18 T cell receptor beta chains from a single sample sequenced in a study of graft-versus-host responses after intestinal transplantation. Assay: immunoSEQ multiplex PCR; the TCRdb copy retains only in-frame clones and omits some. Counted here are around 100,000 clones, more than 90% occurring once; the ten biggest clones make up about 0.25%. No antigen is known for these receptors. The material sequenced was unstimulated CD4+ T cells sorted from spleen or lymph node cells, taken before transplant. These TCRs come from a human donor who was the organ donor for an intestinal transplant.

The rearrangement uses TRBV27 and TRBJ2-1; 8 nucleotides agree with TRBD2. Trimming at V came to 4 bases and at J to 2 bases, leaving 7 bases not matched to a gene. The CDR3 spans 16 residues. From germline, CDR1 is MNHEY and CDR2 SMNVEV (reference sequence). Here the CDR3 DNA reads TGTGCCAGCAGTTCGTGGACTAGCCGCGCCTACAATGAGCAGTTCTTC. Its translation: CASSSWTSRAYNEQFF.

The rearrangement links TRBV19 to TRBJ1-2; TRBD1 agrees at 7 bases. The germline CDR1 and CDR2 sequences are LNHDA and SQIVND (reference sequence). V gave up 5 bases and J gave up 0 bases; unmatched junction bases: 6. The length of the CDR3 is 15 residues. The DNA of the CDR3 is TGTGCCAGTAGTGAGGGACAGTCTTCTAACTATGGCTACACCTTC. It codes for CASSEGQSSNYGYTF.

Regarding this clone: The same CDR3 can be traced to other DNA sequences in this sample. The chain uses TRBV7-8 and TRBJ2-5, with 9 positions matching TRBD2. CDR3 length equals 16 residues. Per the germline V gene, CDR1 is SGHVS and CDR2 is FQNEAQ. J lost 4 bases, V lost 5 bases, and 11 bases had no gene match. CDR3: CASSAFSSGVGETQYF. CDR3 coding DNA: TGTGCCAGCAGCGCATTCTCTAGCGGGGTAGGAGAGACCCAGTACTTC. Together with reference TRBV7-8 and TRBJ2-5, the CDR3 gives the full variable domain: GAGVSQSPRYKVAKRGQDVALRCDPISGHVSLFWYQQALGQGPEFLTYFQNEAQLDKSGLPSDRFFAERPEGSVSTLKIQRTQQEDSAVYLCASSAFSSGVGETQYFGPGTRLLVL.

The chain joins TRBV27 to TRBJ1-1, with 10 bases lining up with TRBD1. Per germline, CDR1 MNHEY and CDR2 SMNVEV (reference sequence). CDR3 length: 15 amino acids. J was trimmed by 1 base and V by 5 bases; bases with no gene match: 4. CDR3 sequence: CASSVRTGGNTEAFF. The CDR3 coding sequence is TGTGCCAGCAGTGTCCGGACAGGGGGGAACACTGAAGCTTTCTTT.

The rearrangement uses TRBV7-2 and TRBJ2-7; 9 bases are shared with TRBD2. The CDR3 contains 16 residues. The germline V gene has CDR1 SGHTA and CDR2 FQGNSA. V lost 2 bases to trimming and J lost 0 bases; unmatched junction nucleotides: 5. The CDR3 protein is CASSLSLAGPSYEQYF. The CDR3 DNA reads TGTGCCAGCAGCTTAAGTCTAGCGGGACCCTCCTACGAGCAGTACTTC.

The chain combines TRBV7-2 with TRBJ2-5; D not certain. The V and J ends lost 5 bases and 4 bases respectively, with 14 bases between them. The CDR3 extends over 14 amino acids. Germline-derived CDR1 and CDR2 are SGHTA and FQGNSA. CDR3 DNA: TGTGCCAGCAGCGACGCATTGGCGCGAGAGACCCAGTACTTC. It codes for CASSDALARETQYF.

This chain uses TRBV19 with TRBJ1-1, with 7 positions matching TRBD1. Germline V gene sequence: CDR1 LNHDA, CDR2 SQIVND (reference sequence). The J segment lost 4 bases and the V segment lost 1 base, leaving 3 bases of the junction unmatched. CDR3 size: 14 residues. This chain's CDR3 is CASSIASGGTEAFF. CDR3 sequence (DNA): TGTGCCAGTAGTATAGCTTCAGGGGGCACTGAAGCTTTCTTT.

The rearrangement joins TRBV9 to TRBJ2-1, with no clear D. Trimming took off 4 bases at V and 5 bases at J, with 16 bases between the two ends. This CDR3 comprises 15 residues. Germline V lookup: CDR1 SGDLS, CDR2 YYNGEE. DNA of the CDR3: TGTGCCAGCAGCCCGGGTCCCAAGGCCCACAATGAGCAGTTCTTC. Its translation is CASSPGPKAHNEQFF.

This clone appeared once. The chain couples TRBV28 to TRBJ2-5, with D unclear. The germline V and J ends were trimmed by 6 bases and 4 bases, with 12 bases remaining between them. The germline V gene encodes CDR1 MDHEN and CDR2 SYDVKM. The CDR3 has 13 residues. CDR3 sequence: CASRPQQRETQYF. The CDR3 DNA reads TGTGCCAGCAGGCCCCAACAGCGAGAGACCCAGTACTTC.

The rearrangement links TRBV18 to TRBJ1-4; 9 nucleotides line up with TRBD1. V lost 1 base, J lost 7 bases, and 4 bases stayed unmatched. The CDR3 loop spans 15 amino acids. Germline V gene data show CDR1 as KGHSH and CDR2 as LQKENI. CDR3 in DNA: TGTGCCAGCTCACCACTGGGACAGGGAGGTGAAAAACTGTTTTTT. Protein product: CASSPLGQGGEKLFF.

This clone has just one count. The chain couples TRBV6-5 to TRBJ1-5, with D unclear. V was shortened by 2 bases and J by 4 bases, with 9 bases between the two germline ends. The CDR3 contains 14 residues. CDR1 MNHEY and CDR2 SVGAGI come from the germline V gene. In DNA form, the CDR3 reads TGTGCCAGCAGTTACAAAGGGTGGAATCAGCCCCAGCATTTT. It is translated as CASSYKGWNQPQHF.

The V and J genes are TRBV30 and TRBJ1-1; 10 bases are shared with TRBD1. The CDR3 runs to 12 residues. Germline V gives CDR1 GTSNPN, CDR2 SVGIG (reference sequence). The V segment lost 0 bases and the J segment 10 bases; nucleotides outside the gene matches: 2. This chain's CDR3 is CAWSVRTGGAFF. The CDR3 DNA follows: TGTGCCTGGAGTGTACGGACAGGGGGAGCTTTCTTT.

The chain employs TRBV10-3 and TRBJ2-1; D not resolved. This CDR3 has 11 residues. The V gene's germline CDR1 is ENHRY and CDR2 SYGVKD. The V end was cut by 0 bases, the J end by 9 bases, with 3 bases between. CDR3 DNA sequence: TGTGCCATCAGTGAGTCGGGTGAGCAGTTCTTC. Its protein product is CAISESGEQFF.

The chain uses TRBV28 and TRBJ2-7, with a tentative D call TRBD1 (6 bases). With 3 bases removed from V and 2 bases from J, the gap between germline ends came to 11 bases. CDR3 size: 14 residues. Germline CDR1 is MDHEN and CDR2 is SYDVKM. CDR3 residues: CASSFGTYTYEQYF. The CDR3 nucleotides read TGTGCCAGCAGTTTCGGGACATATACCTACGAGCAGTACTTC.

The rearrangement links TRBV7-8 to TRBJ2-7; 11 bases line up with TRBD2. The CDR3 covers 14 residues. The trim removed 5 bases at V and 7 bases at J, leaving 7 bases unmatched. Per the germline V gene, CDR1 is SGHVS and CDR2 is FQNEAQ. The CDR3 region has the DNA TGTGCCAGCAGCCTATTAGCGGGAGGGGGGGAGCAGTACTTC. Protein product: CASSLLAGGGEQYF.

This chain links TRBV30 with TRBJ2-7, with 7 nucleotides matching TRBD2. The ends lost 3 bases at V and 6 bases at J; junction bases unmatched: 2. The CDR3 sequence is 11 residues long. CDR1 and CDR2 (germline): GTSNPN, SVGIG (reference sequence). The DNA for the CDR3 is TGTGCCTGGAGGGGGGAGGGCGAGCAGTACTTC. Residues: CAWRGEGEQYF. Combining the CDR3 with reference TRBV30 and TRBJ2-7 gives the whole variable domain SQTIHQWPATLVQPVGSPLSLECTVEGTSNPNLYWYRQAAGRGLQLLFYSVGIGQISSEVPQNLSASRPQDRQFILSSKKLLLSDSGFYLCAWRGEGEQYFGPGTRLTVT.

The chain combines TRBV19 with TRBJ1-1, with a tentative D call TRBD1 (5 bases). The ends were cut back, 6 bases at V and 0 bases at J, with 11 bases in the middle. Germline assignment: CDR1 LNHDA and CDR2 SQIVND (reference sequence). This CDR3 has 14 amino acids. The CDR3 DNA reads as TGTGCCAGTAGATGGGGCCAGATGAACACTGAAGCTTTCTTT. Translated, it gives CASRWGQMNTEAFF.

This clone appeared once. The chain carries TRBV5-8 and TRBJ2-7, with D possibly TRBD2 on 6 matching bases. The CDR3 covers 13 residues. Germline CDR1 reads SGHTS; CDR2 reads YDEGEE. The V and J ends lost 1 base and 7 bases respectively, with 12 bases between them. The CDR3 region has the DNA TGTGCCAGCAGCTTGCGGAGGGGCGAGGAGCAGTACTTC. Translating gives CASSLRRGEEQYF.